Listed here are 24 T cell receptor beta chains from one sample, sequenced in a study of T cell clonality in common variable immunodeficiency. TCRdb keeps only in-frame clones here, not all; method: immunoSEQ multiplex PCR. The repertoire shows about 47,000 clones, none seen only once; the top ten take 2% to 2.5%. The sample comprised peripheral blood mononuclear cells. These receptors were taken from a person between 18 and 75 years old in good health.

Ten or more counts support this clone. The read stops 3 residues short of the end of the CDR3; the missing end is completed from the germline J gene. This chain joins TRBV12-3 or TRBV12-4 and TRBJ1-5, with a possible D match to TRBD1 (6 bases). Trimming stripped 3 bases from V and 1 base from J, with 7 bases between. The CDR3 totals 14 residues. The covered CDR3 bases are TGTGCCAGCAGTTTTGGACAGAGCAATCAGCCC. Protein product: CASSFGQSNQP. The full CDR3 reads CASSFGQSNQPQHF.

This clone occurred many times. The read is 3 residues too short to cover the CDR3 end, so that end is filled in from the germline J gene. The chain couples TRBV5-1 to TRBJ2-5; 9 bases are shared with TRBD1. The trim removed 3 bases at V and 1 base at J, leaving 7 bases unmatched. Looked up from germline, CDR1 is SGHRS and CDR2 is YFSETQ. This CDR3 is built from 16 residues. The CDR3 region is CASSSRLGQGQETQYF. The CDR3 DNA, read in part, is TGCGCCAGCAGCTCGCGTCTGGGACAGGGCCAAGAGACC.

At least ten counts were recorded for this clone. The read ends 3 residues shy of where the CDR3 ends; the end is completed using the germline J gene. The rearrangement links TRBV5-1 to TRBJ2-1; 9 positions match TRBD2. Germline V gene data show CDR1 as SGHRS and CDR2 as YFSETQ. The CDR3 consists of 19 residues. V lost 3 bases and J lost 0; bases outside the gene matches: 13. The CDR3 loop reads CASSSGLAGSPGSYNEQFF. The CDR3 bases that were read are TGCGCCAGCAGCTCAGGCCTAGCGGGGTCCCCCGGCTCCTACAATGAG.

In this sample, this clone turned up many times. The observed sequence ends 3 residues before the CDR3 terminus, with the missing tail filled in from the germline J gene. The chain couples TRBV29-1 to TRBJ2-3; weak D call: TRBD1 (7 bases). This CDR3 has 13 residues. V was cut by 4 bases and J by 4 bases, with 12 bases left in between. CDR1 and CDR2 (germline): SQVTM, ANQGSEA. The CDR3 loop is CSVVGGGADTQYF. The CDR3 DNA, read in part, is TGCAGCGTTGTAGGAGGGGGCGCAGATACG.

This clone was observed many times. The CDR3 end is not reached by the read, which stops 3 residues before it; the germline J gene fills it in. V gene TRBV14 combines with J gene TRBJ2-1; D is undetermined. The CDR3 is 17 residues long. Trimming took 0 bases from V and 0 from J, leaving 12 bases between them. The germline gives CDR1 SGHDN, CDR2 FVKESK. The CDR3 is CASSQDDRLLSYNEQFF. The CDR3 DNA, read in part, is TGTGCCAGCAGCCAAGATGACCGACTGCTCTCCTACAATGAG.

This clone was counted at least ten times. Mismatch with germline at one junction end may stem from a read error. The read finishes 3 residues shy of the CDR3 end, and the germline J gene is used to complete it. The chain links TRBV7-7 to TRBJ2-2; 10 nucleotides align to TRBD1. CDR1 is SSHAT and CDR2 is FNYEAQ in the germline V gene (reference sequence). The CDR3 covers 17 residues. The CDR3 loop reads CASSQTLDRGLAGELFF. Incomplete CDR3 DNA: TGTGCTAGCAGCCAAACCCTAGACAGGGGGCTGGCCGGGGAG.

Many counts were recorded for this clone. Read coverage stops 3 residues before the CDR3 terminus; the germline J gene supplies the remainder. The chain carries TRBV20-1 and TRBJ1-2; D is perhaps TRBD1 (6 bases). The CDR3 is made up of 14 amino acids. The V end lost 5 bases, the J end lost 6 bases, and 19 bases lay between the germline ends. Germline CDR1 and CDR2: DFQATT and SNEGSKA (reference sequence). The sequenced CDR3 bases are TGCAGTGCTCCGAACCCCCAGGGGCGGAATGGC. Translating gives CSAPNPQGRNG. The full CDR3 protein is CSAPNPQGRNGYTF.

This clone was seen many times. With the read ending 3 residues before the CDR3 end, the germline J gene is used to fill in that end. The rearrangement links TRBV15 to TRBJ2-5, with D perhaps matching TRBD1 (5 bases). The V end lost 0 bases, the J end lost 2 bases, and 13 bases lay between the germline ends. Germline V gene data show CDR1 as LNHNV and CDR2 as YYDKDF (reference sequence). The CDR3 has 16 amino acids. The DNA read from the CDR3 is TGTGCCACCAGCAGAGATAGACGGACACTTCAAGAGACC. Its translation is CATSRDRRTLQET. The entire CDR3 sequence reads CATSRDRRTLQETQYF.

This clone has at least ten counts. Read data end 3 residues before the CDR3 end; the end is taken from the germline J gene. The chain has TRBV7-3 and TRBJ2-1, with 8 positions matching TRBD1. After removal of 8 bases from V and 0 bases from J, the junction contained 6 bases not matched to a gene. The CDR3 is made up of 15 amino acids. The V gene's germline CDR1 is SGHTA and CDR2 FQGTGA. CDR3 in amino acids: CASGQGASSYNEQFF. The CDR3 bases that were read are TGTGCCAGCGGACAGGGTGCAAGCTCCTACAATGAG.

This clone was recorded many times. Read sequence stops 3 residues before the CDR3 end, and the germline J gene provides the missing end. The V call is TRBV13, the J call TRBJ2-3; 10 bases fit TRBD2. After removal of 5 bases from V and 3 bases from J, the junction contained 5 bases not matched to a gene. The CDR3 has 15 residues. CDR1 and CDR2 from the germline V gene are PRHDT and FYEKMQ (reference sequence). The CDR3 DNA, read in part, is TGTGCCAGCAGCATCGGACTAGCGGAAACAGATACG. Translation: CASSIGLAETDT. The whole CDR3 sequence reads CASSIGLAETDTQYF.

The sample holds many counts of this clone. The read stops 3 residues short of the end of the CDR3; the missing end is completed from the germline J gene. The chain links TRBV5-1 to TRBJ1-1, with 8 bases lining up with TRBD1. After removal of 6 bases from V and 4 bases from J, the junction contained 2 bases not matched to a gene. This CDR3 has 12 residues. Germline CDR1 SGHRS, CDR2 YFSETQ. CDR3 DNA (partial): TGCGCCAGCACCACAGGGGGCACTGAA. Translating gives CASTTGGTE. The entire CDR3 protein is CASTTGGTEAFF.

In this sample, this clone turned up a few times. CDR3 amino acids: CASSLVLTEAFF. The CDR3 bases that were read are TGTGCCAGCAGCTTAGTTCTGACTGAA. This chain joins TRBV7-9 and TRBJ1-1; D uncertain. The read terminates 3 residues ahead of where the CDR3 ends, so the germline J gene completes it. In germline, CDR1 is SEHNR, CDR2 FQNEAQ (reference sequence). The CDR3 has 12 amino acids. V was shortened by 1 base and J by 5 bases, with 5 bases between the two germline ends. Combining the CDR3 with reference TRBV7-9 and TRBJ1-1 gives the whole variable domain DTGVSQNPRHKITKRGQNVTFRCDPISEHNRLYWYRQTLGQGPEFLTYFQNEAQLEKSRLLSDRFSAERPKGSFSTLEIQRTEQGDSAMYLCASSLVLTEAFFGQGTRLTVV.

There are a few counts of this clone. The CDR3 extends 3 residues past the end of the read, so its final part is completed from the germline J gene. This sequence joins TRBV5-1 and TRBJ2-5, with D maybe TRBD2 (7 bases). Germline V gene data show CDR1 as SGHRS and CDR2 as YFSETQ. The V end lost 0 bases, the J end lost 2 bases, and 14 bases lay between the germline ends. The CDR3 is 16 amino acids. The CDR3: CASSLGAGEGQETQYF. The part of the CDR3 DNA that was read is TGCGCCAGCAGCTTGGGGGCAGGGGAGGGACAAGAGACC.

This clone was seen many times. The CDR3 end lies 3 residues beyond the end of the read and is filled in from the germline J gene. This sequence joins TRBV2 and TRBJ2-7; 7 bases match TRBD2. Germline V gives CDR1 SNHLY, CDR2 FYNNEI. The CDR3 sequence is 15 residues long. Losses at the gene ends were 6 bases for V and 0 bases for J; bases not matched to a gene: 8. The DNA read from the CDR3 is TGTGCCAGCAGCGACCGACTAGCCCCCTCCTACGAG. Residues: CASSDRLAPSYE. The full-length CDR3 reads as CASSDRLAPSYEQYF.

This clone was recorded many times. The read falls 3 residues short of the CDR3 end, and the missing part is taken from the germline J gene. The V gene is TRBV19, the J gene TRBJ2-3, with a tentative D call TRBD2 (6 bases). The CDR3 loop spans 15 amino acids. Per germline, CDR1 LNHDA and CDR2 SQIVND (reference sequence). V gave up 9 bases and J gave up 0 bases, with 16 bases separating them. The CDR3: CASTLAGFSTDTQYF. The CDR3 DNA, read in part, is TGTGCCAGCACGTTGGCGGGATTTAGCACAGATACG.

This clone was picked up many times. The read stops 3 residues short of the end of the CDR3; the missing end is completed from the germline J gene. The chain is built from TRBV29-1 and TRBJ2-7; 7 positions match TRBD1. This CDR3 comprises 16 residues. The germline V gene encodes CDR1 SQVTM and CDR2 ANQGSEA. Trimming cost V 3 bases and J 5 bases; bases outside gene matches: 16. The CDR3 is CSVEGDRQGRSNEQYF. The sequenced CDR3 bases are TGCAGCGTTGAGGGGGACAGACAAGGCCGTTCGAACGAG.

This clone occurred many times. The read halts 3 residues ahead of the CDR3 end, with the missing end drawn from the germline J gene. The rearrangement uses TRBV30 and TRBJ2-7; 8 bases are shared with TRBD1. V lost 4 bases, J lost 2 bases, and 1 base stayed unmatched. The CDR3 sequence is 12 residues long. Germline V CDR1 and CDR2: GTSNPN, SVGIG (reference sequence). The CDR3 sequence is CAWKGQAYEQYF. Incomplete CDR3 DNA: TGTGCCTGGAAGGGACAGGCCTACGAG. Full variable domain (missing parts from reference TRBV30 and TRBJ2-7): SQTIHQWPATLVQPVGSPLSLECTVEGTSNPNLYWYRQAAGRGLQLLFYSVGIGQISSEVPQNLSASRPQDRQFILSSKKLLLSDSGFYLCAWKGQAYEQYFGPGTRLTVT.

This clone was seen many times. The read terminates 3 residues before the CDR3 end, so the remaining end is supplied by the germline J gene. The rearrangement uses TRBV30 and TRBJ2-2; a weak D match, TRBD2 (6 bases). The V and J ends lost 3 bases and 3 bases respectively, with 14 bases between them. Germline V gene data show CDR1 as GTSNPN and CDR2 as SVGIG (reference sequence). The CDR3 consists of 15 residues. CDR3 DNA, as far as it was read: TGTGCCTGGAGGTTGGGCGGGACTGACACCGGGGAG. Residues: CAWRLGGTDTGE. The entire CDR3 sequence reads CAWRLGGTDTGELFF. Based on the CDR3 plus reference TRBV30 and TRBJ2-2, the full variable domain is SQTIHQWPATLVQPVGSPLSLECTVEGTSNPNLYWYRQAAGRGLQLLFYSVGIGQISSEVPQNLSASRPQDRQFILSSKKLLLSDSGFYLCAWRLGGTDTGELFFGEGSRLTVL.

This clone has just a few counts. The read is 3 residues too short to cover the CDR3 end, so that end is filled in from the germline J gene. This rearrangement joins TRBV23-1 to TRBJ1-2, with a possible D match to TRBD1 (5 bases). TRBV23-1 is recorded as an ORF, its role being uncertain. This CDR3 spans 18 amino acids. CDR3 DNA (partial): TGCGCCAGCAGTCAAAATCGGGGCGGGACTATAGCCTACAATGAC. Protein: CASSQNRGGTIAYND. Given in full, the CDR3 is CASSQNRGGTIAYNDYTF.

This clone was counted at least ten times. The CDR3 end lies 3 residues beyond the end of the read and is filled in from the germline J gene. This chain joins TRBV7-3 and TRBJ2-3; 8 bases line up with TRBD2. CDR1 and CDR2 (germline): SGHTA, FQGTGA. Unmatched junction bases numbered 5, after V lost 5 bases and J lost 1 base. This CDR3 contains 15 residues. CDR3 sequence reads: CASSPVGGGTDTQYF. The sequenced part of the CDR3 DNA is TGTGCCAGCAGCCCGGTCGGGGGGGGCACAGATACG.

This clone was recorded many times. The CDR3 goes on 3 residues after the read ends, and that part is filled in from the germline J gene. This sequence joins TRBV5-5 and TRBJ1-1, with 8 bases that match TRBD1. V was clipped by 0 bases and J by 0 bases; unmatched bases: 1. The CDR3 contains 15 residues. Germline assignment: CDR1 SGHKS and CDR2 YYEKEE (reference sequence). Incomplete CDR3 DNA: TGTGCCAGCAGCTTGGTGGACAGGGTGAACACTGAA. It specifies CASSLVDRVNTE. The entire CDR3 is CASSLVDRVNTEAFF.

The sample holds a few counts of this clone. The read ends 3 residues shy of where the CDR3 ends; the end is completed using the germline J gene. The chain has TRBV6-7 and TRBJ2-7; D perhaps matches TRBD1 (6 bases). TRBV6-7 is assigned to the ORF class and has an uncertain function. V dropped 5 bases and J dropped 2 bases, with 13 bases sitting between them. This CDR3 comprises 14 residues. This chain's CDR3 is CASSEFRGPYEQYF. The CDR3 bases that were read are TGTGCCAGCAGTGAATTCAGGGGACCCTACGAG.

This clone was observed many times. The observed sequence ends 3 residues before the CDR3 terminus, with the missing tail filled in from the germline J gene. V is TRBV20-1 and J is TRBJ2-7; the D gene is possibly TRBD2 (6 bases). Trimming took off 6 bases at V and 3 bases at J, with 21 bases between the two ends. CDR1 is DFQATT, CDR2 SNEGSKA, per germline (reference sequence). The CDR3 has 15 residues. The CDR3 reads CSATRDFRTSYEQYF. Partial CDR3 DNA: TGCAGTGCCACCCGGGACTTCCGTACAAGCTACGAG.

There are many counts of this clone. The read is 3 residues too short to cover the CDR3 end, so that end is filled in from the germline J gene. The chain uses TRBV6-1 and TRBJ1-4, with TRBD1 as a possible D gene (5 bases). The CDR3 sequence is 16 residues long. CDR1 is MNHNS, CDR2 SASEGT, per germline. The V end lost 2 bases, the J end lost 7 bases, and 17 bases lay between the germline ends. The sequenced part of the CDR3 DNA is TGTGCCAGCAGTGAAACGGTTGGTCAGGGAGGTGAAAAA. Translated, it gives CASSETVGQGGEK. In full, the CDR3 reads CASSETVGQGGEKLFF.